Following are 5 T cell receptor beta chains from one sample sequenced in a study of CD8 T cells in ankylosing spondylitis. TCRdb reprocessed the 5' RACE reads with MiXCR, giving one entry per CDR3 protein. The data contain about 160,000 distinct CDR3 sequences, about 18% of them seen just once; the ten biggest clones take up 7.8%. Sequencing input: blood, either unsorted or a sorted T cell fraction (not recorded which). These receptors all stem from a male donor with ankylosing spondylitis or in good health (not recorded which).

The rearrangement uses TRBV4-1 and TRBJ1-5; D remains unclear. This CDR3 is 14 amino acids long. Germline V gives CDR1 MGHRA, CDR2 YSYEKL. Trimming stripped 3 bases from V and 1 base from J, with 7 bases between. CDR3 coding DNA: TGCGCCAGCAGCCACGGGCGGAGCAATCAGCCCCAGCATTTT. Translated, it gives CASSHGRSNQPQHF.

There are many counts of this clonotype. CDR3 nucleotides: TGTGCCACCAGCAGAGAAAGACAGGGTGCAACTAATGAAAAACTGTTTTTT. Encoded protein: CATSRERQGATNEKLFF. The chain employs TRBV15 and TRBJ1-4, with 7 bases that match TRBD1. The trim removed 0 bases at V and 0 bases at J, leaving 4 bases unmatched. The CDR3 runs 17 residues. Germline lookup yields CDR1 LNHNV and CDR2 YYDKDF (reference sequence).

In its sample, this clonotype was seen many times. V is TRBV28 and J is TRBJ2-3; possible D gene TRBD1, 5 bases. CDR1 and CDR2 (germline): MDHEN, SYDVKM. This CDR3 contains 13 residues. Trimming left V 6 bases short and J 2 bases short, with 9 bases between. Written as DNA, the CDR3 is TGTGCCAGCAGAAGGGGATACACAGATACGCAGTATTTT. Its translation: CASRRGYTDTQYF.

The chain has TRBV18 and TRBJ1-1; D is uncertain. CDR1 and CDR2 from the germline V gene are KGHSH and LQKENI. V was pared by 2 bases and J by 0 bases, with 10 bases between. The CDR3 contains 15 residues. The CDR3 coding sequence is TGTGCCAGCTCACCAGGGGAACACATGAACACTGAAGCTTTCTTT. This encodes CASSPGEHMNTEAFF.

The V gene is TRBV21-1, the J gene TRBJ2-1; the DNA was not used to check the table's D call, TRBD2. TRBV21-1 is termed a pseudogene. The CDR3 runs 17 residues. Written as DNA, the CDR3 is TGTGCCAGCAGCAAAGATGGTGGGACTAGCGGGAGTGGTGAGCAGTTCTTC. Translated, it gives CASSKDGGTSGSGEQFF.